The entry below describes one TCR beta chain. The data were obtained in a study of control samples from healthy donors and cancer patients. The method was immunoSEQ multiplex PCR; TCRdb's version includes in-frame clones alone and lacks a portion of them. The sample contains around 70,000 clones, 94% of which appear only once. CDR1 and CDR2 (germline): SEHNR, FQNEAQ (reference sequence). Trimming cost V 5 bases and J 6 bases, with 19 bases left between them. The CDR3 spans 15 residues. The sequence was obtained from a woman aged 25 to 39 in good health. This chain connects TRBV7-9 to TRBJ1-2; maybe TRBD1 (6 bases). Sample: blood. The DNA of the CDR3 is TGTGCCAGCAGCCTATCCGGTGGGGGCCGTGATGGCTACACCTTC. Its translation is CASSLSGGGRDGYTF.